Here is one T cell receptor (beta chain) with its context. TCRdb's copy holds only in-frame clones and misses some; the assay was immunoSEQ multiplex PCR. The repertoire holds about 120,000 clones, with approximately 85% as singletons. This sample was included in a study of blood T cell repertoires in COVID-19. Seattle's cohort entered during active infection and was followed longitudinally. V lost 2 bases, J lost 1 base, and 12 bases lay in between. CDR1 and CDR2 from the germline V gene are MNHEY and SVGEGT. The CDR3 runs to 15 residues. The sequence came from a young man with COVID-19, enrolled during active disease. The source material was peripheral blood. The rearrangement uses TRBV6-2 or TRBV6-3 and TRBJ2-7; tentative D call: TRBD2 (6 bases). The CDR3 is CASSYRRAESYEQYF. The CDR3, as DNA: TGTGCCAGCAGTTACCGGAGGGCGGAATCCTACGAGCAGTACTTC.